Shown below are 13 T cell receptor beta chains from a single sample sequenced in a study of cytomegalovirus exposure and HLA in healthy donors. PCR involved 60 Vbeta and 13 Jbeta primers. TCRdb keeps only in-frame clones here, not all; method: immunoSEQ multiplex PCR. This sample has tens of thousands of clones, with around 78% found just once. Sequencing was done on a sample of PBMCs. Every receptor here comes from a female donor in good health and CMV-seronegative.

CDR3 bases: TGTGCCAGCAGCCCGACAGGGGCTGGGGAAAAACTGTTTTTT. Translation gives CASSPTGAGEKLFF. The chain couples TRBV7-9 to TRBJ1-4; 8 bases line up with TRBD1. J gave up 8 bases and V 5 bases, and 7 bases lay outside the gene matches. The CDR3 is 14 amino acids. The V gene's germline CDR1 is SEHNR and CDR2 FQNEAQ (reference sequence).

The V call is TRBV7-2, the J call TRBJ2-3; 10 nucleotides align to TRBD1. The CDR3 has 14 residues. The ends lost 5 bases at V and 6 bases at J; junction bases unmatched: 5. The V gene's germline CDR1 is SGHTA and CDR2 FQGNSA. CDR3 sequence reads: CASSLDRGRDTQYF. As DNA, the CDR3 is TGTGCCAGCAGCCTTGACAGGGGGCGGGATACGCAGTATTTT.

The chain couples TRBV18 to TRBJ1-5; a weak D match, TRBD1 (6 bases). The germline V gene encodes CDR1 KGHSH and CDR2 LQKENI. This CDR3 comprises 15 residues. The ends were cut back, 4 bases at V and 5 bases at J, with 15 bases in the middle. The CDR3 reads CASSLTGTPDQPQHF. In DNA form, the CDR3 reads TGTGCCAGCTCACTAACCGGGACACCCGATCAGCCCCAGCATTTT.

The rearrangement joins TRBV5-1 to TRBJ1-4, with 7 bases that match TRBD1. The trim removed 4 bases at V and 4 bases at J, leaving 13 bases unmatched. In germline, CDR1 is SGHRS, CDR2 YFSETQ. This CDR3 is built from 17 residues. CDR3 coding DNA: TGCGCCAGCAGCCCCCACATGGGCAGGGGGTATAATGAAAAACTGTTTTTT. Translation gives CASSPHMGRGYNEKLFF.

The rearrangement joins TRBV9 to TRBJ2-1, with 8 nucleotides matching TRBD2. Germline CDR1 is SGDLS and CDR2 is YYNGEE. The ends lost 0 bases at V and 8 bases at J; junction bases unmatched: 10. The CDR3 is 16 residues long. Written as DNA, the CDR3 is TGTGCCAGCAGCGTAGGCGGGGGGATTTACAATGATGAGCAGTTCTTC. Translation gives CASSVGGGIYNDEQFF.

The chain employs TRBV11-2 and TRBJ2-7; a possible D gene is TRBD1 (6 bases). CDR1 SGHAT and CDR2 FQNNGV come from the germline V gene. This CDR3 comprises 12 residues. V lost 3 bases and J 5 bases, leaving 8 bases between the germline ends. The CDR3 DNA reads TGTGCCAGCAGCTTTAGGGGGAACGAGCAGTACTTC. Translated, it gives CASSFRGNEQYF.

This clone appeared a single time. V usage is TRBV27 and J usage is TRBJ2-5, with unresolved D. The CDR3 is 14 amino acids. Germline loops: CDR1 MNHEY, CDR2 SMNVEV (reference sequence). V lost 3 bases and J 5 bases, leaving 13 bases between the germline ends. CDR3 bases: TGTGCCAGCAGTTTGCGCTCTAGTATGGAGACCCAGTACTTC. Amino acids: CASSLRSSMETQYF.

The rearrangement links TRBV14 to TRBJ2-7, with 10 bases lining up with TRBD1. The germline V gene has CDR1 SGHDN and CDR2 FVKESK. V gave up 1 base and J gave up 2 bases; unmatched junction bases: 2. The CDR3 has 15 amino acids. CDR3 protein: CASSQVGQGAYEQYF. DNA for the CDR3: TGTGCCAGCAGCCAAGTTGGACAGGGGGCCTACGAGCAGTACTTC.

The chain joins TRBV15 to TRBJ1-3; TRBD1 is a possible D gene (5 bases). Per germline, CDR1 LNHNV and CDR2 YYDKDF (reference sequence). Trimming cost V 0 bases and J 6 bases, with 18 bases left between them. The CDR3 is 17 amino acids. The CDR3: CATSREETVAYPNTIYF. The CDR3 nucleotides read TGTGCCACCAGCAGAGAGGAGACAGTAGCCTATCCAAACACCATATATTTT.

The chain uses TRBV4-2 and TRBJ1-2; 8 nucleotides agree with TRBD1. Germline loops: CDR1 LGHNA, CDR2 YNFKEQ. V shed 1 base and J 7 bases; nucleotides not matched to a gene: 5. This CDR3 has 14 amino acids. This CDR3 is CASSQVQGASGYTF. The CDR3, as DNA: TGTGCCAGCAGCCAAGTTCAGGGGGCCTCTGGCTACACCTTC.

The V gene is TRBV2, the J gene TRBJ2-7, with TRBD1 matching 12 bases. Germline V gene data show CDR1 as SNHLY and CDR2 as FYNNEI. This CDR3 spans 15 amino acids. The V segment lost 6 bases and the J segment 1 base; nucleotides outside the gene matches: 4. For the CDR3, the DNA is TGTGCCAGCAGACTGGGACAGGGGGCTTCCTACGAGCAGTACTTC. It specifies CASRLGQGASYEQYF.

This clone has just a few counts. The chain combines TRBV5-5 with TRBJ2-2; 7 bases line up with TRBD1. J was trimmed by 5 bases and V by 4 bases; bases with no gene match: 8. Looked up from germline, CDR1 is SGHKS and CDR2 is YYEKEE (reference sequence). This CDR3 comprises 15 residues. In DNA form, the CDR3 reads TGTGCCAGCAGCCGGACAGGCGGGTGGACCGGGGAGCTGTTTTTT. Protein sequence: CASSRTGGWTGELFF. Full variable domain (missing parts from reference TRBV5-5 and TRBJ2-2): DAGVTQSPTHLIKTRGQQVTLRCSPISGHKSVSWYQQVLGQGPQFIFQYYEKEERGRGNFPDRFSARQFPNYSSELNVNALLLGDSALYLCASSRTGGWTGELFFGEGSRLTVL.

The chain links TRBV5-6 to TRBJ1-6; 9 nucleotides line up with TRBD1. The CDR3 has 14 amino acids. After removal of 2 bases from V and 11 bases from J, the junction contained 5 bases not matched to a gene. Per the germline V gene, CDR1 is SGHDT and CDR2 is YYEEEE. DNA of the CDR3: TGTGCCAGCAGCTTCTTCGACAGGGGGACACCCCTCCACTTT. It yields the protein CASSFFDRGTPLHF.